This T cell receptor (beta chain) was profiled in a study of regulatory T cells in long-lasting Graves disease. Time point of the sample: newly diagnosed GD, antithyroid drugs for less than 3 months. PBMCs provided the RNA from which the TCR library was made. Germline CDR1 is SGDLS and CDR2 is YYNGEE. This CDR3 region has 15 residues. Trimming pared 5 bases from V and 7 bases from J, leaving 19 bases between. Library construction for TCR beta used iRepertoire HTBI primers and Arm-PCR of CDR3 regions. TCRdb re-called the multiplex PCR reads with MiXCR, one entry per CDR3 protein. The sample lists about 530,000 distinct CDR3 sequences, approximately 16% occurring once. This clonotype came up once. A much larger clone lies a single base off, so this may be a read error. This sample was shared with a second study, whose subject was T cells in Graves' hyperthyroidism and ophthalmopathy.

This material consisted of peripheral blood mononuclear cells (PBMCs), taken at new diagnosis, from a patient treated with antithyroid drugs. The rearrangement uses TRBV9 and TRBJ2-1; the D gene is possibly TRBD1 (7 bases). This receptor was identified in a woman aged 35-65 years with Graves disease. This CDR3 reads CASSPSSRGANEQFF. For the CDR3, the DNA is TGTGCCAGCAGTCCCAGTAGCAGGGGGGCTAATGAGCAGTTCTTC.